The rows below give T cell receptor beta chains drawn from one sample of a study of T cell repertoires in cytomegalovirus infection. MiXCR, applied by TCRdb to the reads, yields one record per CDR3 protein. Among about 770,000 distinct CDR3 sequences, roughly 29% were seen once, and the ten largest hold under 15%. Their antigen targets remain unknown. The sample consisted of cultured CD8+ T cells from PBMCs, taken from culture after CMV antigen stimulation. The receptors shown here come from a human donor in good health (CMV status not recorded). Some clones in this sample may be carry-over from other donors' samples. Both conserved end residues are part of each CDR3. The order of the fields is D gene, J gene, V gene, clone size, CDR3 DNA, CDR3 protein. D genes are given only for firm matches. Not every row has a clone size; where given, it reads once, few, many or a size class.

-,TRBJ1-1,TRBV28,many,TGTGCCAGCTCATTCTCGAGAATGAACACTGAAGCTTTCTTT,CASSFSRMNTEAFF
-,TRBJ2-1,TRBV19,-,TGTGCCAGTAAGATTGGCTTGGGGAGCTCCTACAATGAGCAGTTCTTC,CASKIGLGSSYNEQFF
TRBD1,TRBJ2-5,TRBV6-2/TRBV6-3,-,TGTGCCAGCGGGATGACAGGGGGGTACCAAGAGACCCAGTACTTC,CASGMTGGYQETQYF
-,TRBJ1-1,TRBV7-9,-,TGTGCCAGCAGCTTAGCGGAGCAAACCGAAGCTTTCTTT,CASSLAEQTEAFF
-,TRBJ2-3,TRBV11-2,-,TGTGCCAGCAGCTTAGTTGGGACCCTTGGCGATACGCAGTATTTT,CASSLVGTLGDTQYF
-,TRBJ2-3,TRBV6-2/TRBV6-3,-,TGTGCCAGCAGTTACTCTATCGAAACCAACAGGGCCGGGGCCCCAGATACGCAGTATTTT,CASSYSIETNRAGAPDTQYF
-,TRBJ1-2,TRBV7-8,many,TGTGCCAGCAGCTTAGGGTCGCGTGGCTACACCTTC,CASSLGSRGYTF
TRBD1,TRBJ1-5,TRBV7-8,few,TGTGCCAGCCGACAGGGGGCAAGTAAAAGTCAGCCCCAGCATTTT,CASRQGASKSQPQHF
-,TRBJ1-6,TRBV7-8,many,TGTGCCAGCAGCTTAGCACGGGCCAGGGCCTCTTCACCCCTCCACTTT,CASSLARARASSPLHF
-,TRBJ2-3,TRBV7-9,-,TGTGCCAGCAGCTTACCCTTCACGGACGGTAGGCAGTATTTT,CASSLPFTDGRQYF
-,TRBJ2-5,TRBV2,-,TGTGCCAGCAGTGAGGGTGACCGGAGGGGTGAGACCCAGTACTTC,CASSEGDRRGETQYF
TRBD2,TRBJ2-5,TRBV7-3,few,TGTGCCAGCAGCCTCCGTGGGGGGGGTTATTCAATGGCCGAGACCCAGTACTTC,CASSLRGGGYSMAETQYF
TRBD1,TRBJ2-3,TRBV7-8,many,TGTGCCAGCAGCGAAGACAGGGTTGGTAACACAGATACGCAGTATTTT,CASSEDRVGNTDTQYF
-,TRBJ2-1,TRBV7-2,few,TGTGCCAGCAGCTTAGAGTCCGACCCATACAATGAGCAGTTCTTC,CASSLESDPYNEQFF
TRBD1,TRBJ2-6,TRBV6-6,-,TGTGCCAGCAGGGTACAGGGGACGGGGGCCAACGTCCTGACTTTC,CASRVQGTGANVLTF
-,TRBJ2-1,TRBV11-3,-,TGTGCCAGCAGCTTTAATTTCAATGAGCAGTTCTTC,CASSFNFNEQFF
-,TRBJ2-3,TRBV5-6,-,TGTGCCAGCAGCTTGTTGGCGCGGTACAACACAGATACGCAGTATTTT,CASSLLARYNTDTQYF
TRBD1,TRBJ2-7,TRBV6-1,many,TGTGCCAGCATGGCGGGACAGGGGGCGTACGAGCAGTACTTC,CASMAGQGAYEQYF
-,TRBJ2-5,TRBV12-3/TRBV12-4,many,TGTGCCAGCAGCCCGTTGCCCAGGGAGACCCAGTACTTC,CASSPLPRETQYF
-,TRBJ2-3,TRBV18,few,TGTGCCAGCTCAGAAAGGCCACTAGGCAGAGATACGCAGTATTTT,CASSERPLGRDTQYF
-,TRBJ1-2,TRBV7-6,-,TGTGCCAGCAGCTGGACAGCCGGCCAAACCTCGGGCTACACCTTC,CASSWTAGQTSGYTF
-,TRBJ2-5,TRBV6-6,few,TGTGCCAGCAGTTACTCTGCCAGCGGCCAAGAGACCCAGTACTTC,CASSYSASGQETQYF
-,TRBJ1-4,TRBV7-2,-,TGTGCCAGCAGCTACGTTGGCTGGGAAAAACTGTTTTTT,CASSYVGWEKLFF
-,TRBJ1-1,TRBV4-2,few,TGTGCCAGCAGCCAAGGTGGATCGTGGGCTGAAGCTTTCTTT,CASSQGGSWAEAFF
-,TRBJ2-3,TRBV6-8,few,TGTGCCAGCAGTTTCCTACAGGGATCTAGCACAGATACGCAGTATTTT,CASSFLQGSSTDTQYF